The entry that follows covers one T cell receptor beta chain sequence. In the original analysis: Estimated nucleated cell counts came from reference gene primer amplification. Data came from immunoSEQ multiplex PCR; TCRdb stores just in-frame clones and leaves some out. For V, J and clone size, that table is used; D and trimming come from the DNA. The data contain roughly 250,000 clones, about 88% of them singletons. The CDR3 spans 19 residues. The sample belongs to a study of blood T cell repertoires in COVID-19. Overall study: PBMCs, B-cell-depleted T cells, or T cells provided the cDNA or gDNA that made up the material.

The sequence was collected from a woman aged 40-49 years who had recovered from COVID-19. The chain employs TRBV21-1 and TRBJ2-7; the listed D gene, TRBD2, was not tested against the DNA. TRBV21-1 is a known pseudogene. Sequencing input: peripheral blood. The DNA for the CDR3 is TGTGCCAGCAGCAAAGCGCAGGTGCGGACTACCAAGAGCTCCTACGAGCAGTACTTC. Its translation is CASSKAQVRTTKSSYEQYF.